One T cell receptor beta chain is described in this entry. These data belong to a study of shared clonotypes between healthy human individuals. V shed 2 bases and J 7 bases; nucleotides not matched to a gene: 5. The germline gives CDR1 MNHEY, CDR2 SVGAGI. The CDR3 covers 14 residues. Sequencing used immunoSEQ multiplex PCR; TCRdb keeps in-frame clones, though not all of them. The sample has some 1.5 million clones, approximately 96% seen once. This TCR was recovered from a man in his thirties or forties in good health. The sequenced sample consisted of naive CD4+ T cells sorted from blood. Stated subset: CD45RA+ positively selected. This chain links TRBV6-5 with TRBJ2-1; 7 bases map to TRBD1. The CDR3 DNA reads as TGTGCCAGCAGTTACAAGGGGGCTCCAAATGAGCAGTTCTTC. Its protein is CASSYKGAPNEQFF.